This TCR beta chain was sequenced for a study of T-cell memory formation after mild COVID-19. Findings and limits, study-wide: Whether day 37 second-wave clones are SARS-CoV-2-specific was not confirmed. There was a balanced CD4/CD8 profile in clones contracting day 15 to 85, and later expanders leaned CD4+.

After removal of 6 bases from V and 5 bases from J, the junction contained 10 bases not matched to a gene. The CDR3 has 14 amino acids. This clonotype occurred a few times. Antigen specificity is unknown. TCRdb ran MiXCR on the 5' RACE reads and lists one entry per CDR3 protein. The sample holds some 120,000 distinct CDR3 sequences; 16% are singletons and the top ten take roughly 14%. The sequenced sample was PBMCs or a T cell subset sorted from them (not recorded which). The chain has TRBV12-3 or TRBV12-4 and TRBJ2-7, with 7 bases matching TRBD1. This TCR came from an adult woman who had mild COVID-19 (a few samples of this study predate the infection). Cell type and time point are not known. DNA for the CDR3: TGTGCCAGCAGCCCATCTTACACAGGGGACGAGCAGTACTTC. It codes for CASSPSYTGDEQYF.